What follows describes a single T cell receptor beta chain. Its antigen target is currently unknown. The input lacks base qualities; no much larger clone sits a single base away. The library was produced with the immunoSEQ multiplex PCR assay. TCRdb holds this immuneACCESS table with in-frame rearrangements only. Some clones are missing; in checked studies, unresolved V genes explain under half, and the rest has no known cause. This sample has about 55,000 clones in its table, and roughly 96% of those were observed once. In total, the top ten clones hold 2% to 3% of the sample. These data belong to a study of control samples from healthy donors and cancer patients (dated by TCRdb to the early 2020s). V gives up 3 bases and J gives up 3 bases, and the segment between their germline ends measures 9 bases. From its cysteine to its phenylalanine, the CDR3 spans 13 amino acids. This entry keeps only the CDR3 DNA: 39 bases, framed from base 1. CDR1 and CDR2 are read off the germline V gene as SGDLS and YYNGEE.

The chain was built from TRBV9 and TRBJ2-5; a weak D assignment points to TRBD2 (6 bases agree). Sequenced input: blood. The receptor comes from a man aged 30-40 years in good health. The DNA sequence is TGTGCCAGCAGCGGGGGACTGGAAGAGACCCAGTACTTC. Translated, this gives CASSGGLEETQYF.